This entry lists 7 T cell receptor beta chains sequenced from one sample in a study of blood T cell repertoires in COVID-19. Clones were sequenced by immunoSEQ multiplex PCR, and TCRdb holds only the in-frame ones, with some missing. The table has about 46,000 clones, 80% to 90% seen once. The sequenced sample consisted of peripheral blood. These receptors were taken from a woman older than 75 with acute or convalescent COVID-19.

The chain carries TRBV30 and TRBJ1-1; D unclear. From germline, CDR1 is GTSNPN and CDR2 SVGIG (reference sequence). The CDR3 spans 15 residues. V shed 0 bases and J shed 0 bases, with 11 bases lying between them. CDR3 in DNA: TGTGCCTGGAGTGTACTCGGCAGGTTGAACACTGAAGCTTTCTTT. Translation gives CAWSVLGRLNTEAFF.

The J gene is TRBJ1-4, the V gene TRBV10-3; 8 nucleotides line up with TRBD1. Germline lookup yields CDR1 ENHRY and CDR2 SYGVKD. The junction had 5 bases not matched to a gene; V was cut back by 6 bases and J by 5 bases. The CDR3 is 14 amino acids. CDR3 residues: CAISGQGGNEKLFF. CDR3 coding DNA: TGTGCCATCAGCGGACAGGGAGGGAATGAAAAACTGTTTTTT.

The chain joins TRBV18 to TRBJ1-6, with D unresolved. V was clipped by 1 base and J by 0 bases, with 7 bases between them. The CDR3 extends over 16 amino acids. Germline V lookup: CDR1 KGHSH, CDR2 LQKENI. CDR3: CASSPQSISYNSPLHF. The CDR3 DNA reads TGTGCCAGCTCACCACAGAGTATCTCCTATAATTCACCCCTCCACTTT.

This clone was detected once. The chain combines TRBV11-3 with TRBJ1-1; D might be TRBD1 (6 bases). The V end lost 0 bases, the J end lost 4 bases, and 6 bases lay between the germline ends. The CDR3 is made up of 13 amino acids. The germline CDR1 and CDR2 sequences are SGHNT and YENEEA. The CDR3 DNA reads as TGTGCCAGCAGCTTAGAAGGGGGCACTGAAGCTTTCTTT. This encodes CASSLEGGTEAFF.

The gene calls are TRBV6-6 and TRBJ2-2; tentative D call: TRBD1 (7 bases). CDR3 length equals 15 residues. Germline V gives CDR1 MNHNY, CDR2 SVGAGI (reference sequence). V was clipped by 0 bases and J by 8 bases, with 13 bases between them. The CDR3 coding sequence is TGTGCCAGCAGTTACTCCCTGACAGGGACTGGGGAGCTGTTTTTT. Residues: CASSYSLTGTGELFF.

About this clone: The junction and the germline gene differ at one end; a read error may be behind it. The chain has TRBV19 and TRBJ1-2; 10 bases map to TRBD1. CDR1 and CDR2 from the germline V gene are LNHDA and SQIVND (reference sequence). CDR3 length: 14 amino acids. CDR3 coding DNA: TGTGTCAGTAGTGGGGGACAGGGGCATCATGGCTACACCTTC. Encoded protein: CVSSGGQGHHGYTF. The complete variable domain, with remaining parts taken from reference TRBV19 and TRBJ1-2, reads DGGITQSPKYLFRKEGQNVTLSCEQNLNHDAMYWYRQDPGQGLRLIYYSQIVNDFQKGDIAEGYSVSREKKESFPLTVTSAQKNPTAFYLCVSSGGQGHHGYTFGSGTRLTVV.

The chain employs TRBV15 and TRBJ1-2; D is perhaps TRBD1 (5 bases). The length of the CDR3 is 13 residues. Between the trimmed V and J ends, which lost 4 bases and 5 bases, there was a span of 11 bases. In germline, CDR1 is LNHNV, CDR2 YYDKDF (reference sequence). The DNA for the CDR3 is TGTGCCACCAGCAAAACGACAGAGTATGGCTACACCTTC. It codes for CATSKTTEYGYTF.